Listed here are 21 T cell receptor beta chains from one sample, sequenced in a study of CD8 T cells in Susac syndrome. An input of about 0.5 to 1 ug of RNA was subjected to reverse transcription using random hexamers. Each CDR3 protein is one row after TCRdb ran MiXCR on the immunoSEQ multiplex PCR reads. The table includes about 240,000 distinct CDR3 sequences, around 96% detected once. The sequenced material came from CD4+ T cells from PBMCs. The receptors originated from a human donor with Susac syndrome.

The J gene is TRBJ2-2, the V gene TRBV19; D is unclear. The CDR3 extends over 11 amino acids. V was trimmed by 7 bases and J by 4 bases, leaving 4 bases between them. Germline CDR1 LNHDA, CDR2 SQIVND (reference sequence). The CDR3 DNA sequence: TGTGCCAGTAAGGCCACCGGGGAGCTGTTTTTT. Amino acid sequence: CASKATGELFF.

The gene calls are TRBV6-5 and TRBJ2-1, with no clear D. V lost 0 bases and J lost 10, with 16 bases in between. This CDR3 region has 15 residues. The germline V gene encodes CDR1 MNHEY and CDR2 SVGAGI. CDR3 in DNA: TGTGCCAGCAGTTACTCGAGAAGGGCCCCGCAGGAGCAGTTCTTC. It specifies CASSYSRRAPQEQFF.

The V gene is TRBV9, the J gene TRBJ2-1; 10 bases match TRBD2. Trimming removed 0 bases from V and 6 bases from J; junction bases left unmatched: 9. The CDR3 length is 17 residues. The germline gives CDR1 SGDLS, CDR2 YYNGEE. The CDR3 loop is CASSVAPSGRAFNEQFF. The CDR3 DNA reads TGTGCCAGCAGCGTAGCGCCGAGCGGGAGGGCATTCAATGAGCAGTTCTTC.

The chain is built from TRBV20-1 and TRBJ2-7; no definite D call. Germline CDR1 is DFQATT and CDR2 is SNEGSKA (reference sequence). The CDR3 length is 13 residues. V was trimmed by 2 bases and J by 0 bases, leaving 8 bases between them. CDR3 nucleotide sequence: TGCAGTGCTAGAAAGTCGAGCTCCTACGAGCAGTACTTC. This sequence encodes CSARKSSSYEQYF.

V usage is TRBV20-1 and J usage is TRBJ2-7, with D possibly matching TRBD2 (6 bases). Germline-derived CDR1 and CDR2 are DFQATT and SNEGSKA (reference sequence). CDR3 length equals 11 residues. Trimming shortened V by 6 bases and J by 7 bases, and 13 bases separated the two germline ends. CDR3 residues: CSAKTSFEQYF. CDR3 nucleotides: TGCAGTGCGAAGACTAGTTTTGAGCAGTACTTC.

The chain couples TRBV29-1 to TRBJ2-2; the match to TRBD1 covers 8 bases. This CDR3 contains 12 residues. CDR1 and CDR2 (germline): SQVTM, ANQGSEA. The CDR3 region has the DNA TGCACCACCTGGACAGGGAACGGGGAGCTGTTTTTT. It translates to CTTWTGNGELFF.

The chain joins TRBV29-1 to TRBJ2-7, with 7 bases identical to TRBD2. Germline assignment: CDR1 SQVTM and CDR2 ANQGSEA. The CDR3 is made up of 15 amino acids. Germline trimming cut 4 bases from V and 7 bases from J; bases unmatched to any gene: 16. DNA of the CDR3: TGCAGCGTTGGTGGGACTACCCGCTACTCGGGTGAGCAGTACTTC. It yields the protein CSVGGTTRYSGEQYF.

The chain's CDR3 is CAWSQDSGNTIYF. The CDR3 DNA is TGTGCCTGGAGCCAGGACTCTGGAAACACCATATATTTT. The chain uses TRBV30 and TRBJ1-3, with D uncertain. From germline, CDR1 is GTSNPN and CDR2 SVGIG (reference sequence). Trimming removed 3 bases at V and 0 bases at J, with 6 bases between. The length of the CDR3 is 13 residues.

The rearrangement joins TRBV20-1 to TRBJ2-5; D uncertain. CDR3 length equals 10 residues. V lost 3 bases and J lost 3, with 2 bases in between. Per germline, CDR1 DFQATT and CDR2 SNEGSKA (reference sequence). CDR3 region: CSARKETQYF. CDR3 nucleotide sequence: TGCAGTGCTAGGAAAGAGACCCAGTACTTC.

This clonotype was seen once. The chain carries TRBV30 and TRBJ2-7; D is undetermined. V was shortened by 1 base and J by 2 bases, with 15 bases between the two germline ends. Germline CDR1 is GTSNPN and CDR2 is SVGIG (reference sequence). The CDR3 has 15 amino acids. The CDR3 DNA is TGTGCCTGGAGTGGAGCAGCGAGTCTTGCCTACGAGCAGTACTTC. Its translation is CAWSGAASLAYEQYF.

The genes are TRBV9 and TRBJ1-2, with D unresolved. CDR1 is SGDLS and CDR2 is YYNGEE in the germline V gene. This CDR3 comprises 14 residues. Trimming left V 0 bases short and J 2 bases short, with 8 bases between. CDR3 residues: CASSVALQNYGYTF. CDR3 DNA: TGTGCCAGCAGCGTAGCGTTACAGAACTATGGCTACACCTTC.

The V gene is TRBV28, the J gene TRBJ2-3; the match to TRBD1 covers 8 bases. Looked up from germline, CDR1 is MDHEN and CDR2 is SYDVKM. The CDR3 loop spans 17 amino acids. The V and J ends lost 3 bases and 0 bases, in that order; junction bases with no gene match: 8. The CDR3 nucleotides read TGTGCCAGCAGTTTCTCGTTTAGGACAGGGAGCACAGATACGCAGTATTTT. Residues: CASSFSFRTGSTDTQYF.

The DNA of the CDR3 is TGTGCCAGCAGCTTGGTTCAGGGGTACAATGAGCAGTTCTTC. This translates into CASSLVQGYNEQFF. The chain employs TRBV11-2 and TRBJ2-1; D perhaps matches TRBD1 (6 bases). The V and J ends lost 3 bases and 4 bases respectively, with 10 bases between them. The CDR3 is 14 residues long. Per the germline V gene, CDR1 is SGHAT and CDR2 is FQNNGV.

The V and J genes are TRBV20-1 and TRBJ2-1; 10 nucleotides line up with TRBD2. This CDR3 is 14 amino acids long. Germline V gives CDR1 DFQATT, CDR2 SNEGSKA (reference sequence). Losses at the gene ends were 6 bases for V and 4 bases for J; bases not matched to a gene: 6. For the CDR3, the DNA is TGCAGTGCACCGTCTAGCGGGAGATACAATGAGCAGTTCTTC. This translates into CSAPSSGRYNEQFF.

CDR3 residues: CATSRQLMREETQYF. For the CDR3, the DNA is TGTGCCACCAGCAGGCAGCTCATGAGGGAAGAGACCCAGTACTTC. The V gene is TRBV15, the J gene TRBJ2-5; a possible D gene is TRBD2 (5 bases). There are 15 residues in the CDR3. The germline gives CDR1 LNHNV, CDR2 YYDKDF (reference sequence). The V gene lost 3 bases and the J gene lost 3 bases, with 14 bases spanning the gap.

This rearrangement joins TRBV12-3 or TRBV12-4 to TRBJ1-1, with D uncertain. This CDR3 comprises 18 residues. V was trimmed by 7 bases and J by 0 bases, leaving 24 bases between them. CDR3: CASTTIGSTAAMNTEAFF. The CDR3 nucleotides read TGTGCCAGCACCACTATCGGCTCAACGGCAGCCATGAACACTGAAGCTTTCTTT.

The genes are TRBV24-1 and TRBJ2-2; D unclear. V lost 9 bases and J lost 4, with 8 bases in between. The CDR3 covers 12 residues. Looked up from germline, CDR1 is KGHDR and CDR2 is SFDVKD. The DNA for the CDR3 is TGTGCCACCGCCGCGCCCACCGGGGAGCTGTTTTTT. Translating gives CATAAPTGELFF.

J is TRBJ2-7 and V is TRBV7-8; D possibly matches TRBD1 or TRBD2 (5 bases each). CDR1 and CDR2 (germline): SGHVS, FQNEAQ. V lost 5 bases to trimming and J lost 4 bases, with 15 bases between them. The CDR3 length is 14 residues. CDR3 amino acids: CASSPGRLLYEQYF. The CDR3 nucleotides read TGTGCCAGCAGCCCGGGACGGCTATTATACGAGCAGTACTTC.

The rearrangement links TRBV9 to TRBJ1-5; possibly TRBD1 for D (5 bases). Germline CDR1 is SGDLS and CDR2 is YYNGEE. Trimming left V 3 bases short and J 8 bases short, with 12 bases between. The CDR3 contains 13 residues. DNA of the CDR3: TGTGCCAGCAGCGCGGATTTGGGGGAGCCCCAGCATTTT. Protein product: CASSADLGEPQHF.

The chain uses TRBV5-4 and TRBJ2-7; 8 bases are shared with TRBD2. The trim removed 1 base at V and 1 base at J, leaving 7 bases unmatched. The germline CDR1 and CDR2 sequences are SGHNT and YYREEE (reference sequence). CDR3 length: 16 residues. Here the CDR3 reads CASSLPGLASSYEQYF. CDR3 bases: TGTGCCAGCAGCTTGCCCGGACTAGCTTCTTCCTACGAGCAGTACTTC.

The chain has TRBV5-1 and TRBJ2-3; D is ambiguous. The CDR3 length is 14 residues. Germline-derived CDR1 and CDR2 are SGHRS and YFSETQ. Trimming left V 4 bases short and J 2 bases short, with 11 bases between. The DNA for the CDR3 is TGCGCCAGCAGCCTCCCGGCCTCCACAGATACGCAGTATTTT. The encoded protein is CASSLPASTDTQYF.